The 18 T cell receptor beta chains below come from one sample, sequenced in a study of CD8+CD57+ T cells in acquired aplastic anemia. Before being chosen for sequencing, patients had shown CD8+CD57+ cell expansion by flow cytometry. Genomic DNA acted as the template from which TCR beta VDJ combination and CDR3 sequence profiling were carried out. TCRdb re-analysed the reads in MiXCR, keeping a single row per CDR3 protein. The table lists under 500,000 distinct CDR3 sequences, around 30% of them singletons, with approximately 0.82% in the top ten. Sequenced sample: sorted CD4+, CD8+, or CD8+CD57+ T cells (not recorded which) from PBMCs. These receptor sequences come from a human donor with aplastic anemia.

This clonotype occurred once. Possible read error: a much larger clone is one base away. The chain employs TRBV7-8 and TRBJ2-2; D not resolved. The CDR3 is 14 residues long. Germline CDR1 SGHVS, CDR2 FQNEAQ. The CDR3 spells CTSSHRVDTGELFF. The CDR3 nucleotides are TGTACCAGCAGCCATAGGGTTGACACCGGGGAGCTGTTTTTT.

The genes are TRBV5-4 and TRBJ2-3, with D possibly being TRBD2 (7 bases). Deletions cut 4 bases from V and 0 bases from J, with 15 bases between. There are 16 residues in the CDR3. CDR1 and CDR2 (germline): SGHNT, YYREEE (reference sequence). CDR3 sequence: CASSVGGGRSTDTQYF. As DNA, the CDR3 is TGTGCCAGCAGCGTAGGGGGGGGGCGAAGCACAGATACGCAGTATTTT.

V gene TRBV12-3 or TRBV12-4 combines with J gene TRBJ1-5; D ambiguous. V dropped 3 bases and J dropped 0 bases, with 9 bases sitting between them. CDR3 size: 15 residues. CDR3 protein: CASSFSPDSNQPQHF. CDR3 coding DNA: TGTGCCAGCAGTTTTAGCCCTGATAGCAATCAGCCCCAGCATTTT.

Note on this clonotype: At one end the junction does not follow the germline gene, possibly because of a read error. The CDR3 here is CASSSVLYEQYF. CDR3 nucleotides: TGTGCCAGCAGTTCGGTTCTCTACGAGCAGTACTTC. The rearrangement links TRBV10-3 to TRBJ2-7; D call uncertain. Germline CDR1 and CDR2: ENHRY and SYGVKD. The CDR3 has 12 amino acids.

This clonotype showed up just a few times. This sequence joins TRBV19 and TRBJ2-1; TRBD2 might be the D (5 bases). V gave up 7 bases and J gave up 4 bases, with 8 bases separating them. Germline V gene lookup returns CDR1 LNHDA and CDR2 SQIVND (reference sequence). The CDR3 contains 12 residues. CDR3 DNA: TGTGCCAGTACCGGGATTTACAATGAGCAGTTCTTC. It yields the protein CASTGIYNEQFF.

The rearrangement links TRBV7-2 to TRBJ2-3; TRBD2 matches 13 bases. This CDR3 has 17 residues. The V segment lost 2 bases and the J segment 4 bases; nucleotides outside the gene matches: 6. Germline assignment: CDR1 SGHTA and CDR2 FQGNSA. The CDR3 region has the DNA TGTGCCAGCAGCTTATCGACTAGCGGGGGGAACGCAGATACGCAGTATTTT. It encodes CASSLSTSGGNADTQYF.

This clonotype came up a few times. The V call is TRBV5-4, the J call TRBJ1-2; possible D gene TRBD1, 5 bases. Germline V CDR1 and CDR2: SGHNT, YYREEE (reference sequence). This CDR3 is 14 amino acids long. Trimming cost V 4 bases and J 2 bases, with 12 bases left between them. The CDR3 sequence: CASSLGRFNYGYTF. Here the CDR3 DNA reads TGTGCCAGCAGCCTGGGGCGTTTCAACTATGGCTACACCTTC.

This clonotype was picked up a small number of times. The V and J genes are TRBV11-2 and TRBJ2-1, with 9 bases matching TRBD1. With 4 bases clipped from V and 1 base from J, the junction kept 5 bases outside the gene matches. Germline V gene lookup returns CDR1 SGHAT and CDR2 FQNNGV. The CDR3 is 16 residues long. CDR3: CASSSYRGQSYNEQFF. The DNA for the CDR3 is TGTGCCAGCAGCTCCTACAGGGGGCAATCCTACAATGAGCAGTTCTTC.

Only a few counts were recorded for this clonotype. V is TRBV19 and J is TRBJ2-1, with D possibly being TRBD2 (5 bases). This CDR3 has 15 amino acids. Trimming cost V 5 bases and J 1 base, with 12 bases left between them. Germline CDR1 LNHDA, CDR2 SQIVND (reference sequence). This chain's CDR3 is CASSLSGLSYNEQFF. The DNA of the CDR3 is TGTGCCAGTAGTCTAAGCGGCCTTTCCTACAATGAGCAGTTCTTC.

The rearrangement uses TRBV2 and TRBJ2-6; 7 bases fit TRBD1. Germline CDR1 SNHLY, CDR2 FYNNEI. This CDR3 is 18 amino acids long. The V segment lost 8 bases and the J segment 2 bases; nucleotides outside the gene matches: 15. The CDR3 nucleotides read TGTGCCAGCGGAGAGAGGGGGCCTCCCGTCACTGGGGCCAACGTCCTGACTTTC. It encodes CASGERGPPVTGANVLTF.

The chain is built from TRBV2 and TRBJ1-2, with TRBD1 matching 9 bases. The CDR3 is 14 amino acids. Germline V gene lookup returns CDR1 SNHLY and CDR2 FYNNEI. Unmatched junction bases numbered 10, after V lost 6 bases and J lost 8 bases. The CDR3 DNA reads TGTGCCAGCAGGCCCACAGGGGGCGCAGGGGGCTACACCTTC. This encodes CASRPTGGAGGYTF. Full variable domain (remainder filled in from reference TRBV2 and TRBJ1-2): EPEVTQTPSHQVTQMGQEVILRCVPISNHLYFYWYRQILGQKVEFLVSFYNNEISEKSEIFDDQFSVERPDGSNFTLKIRSTKLEDSAMYFCASRPTGGAGGYTFGSGTRLTVV.

In this sample, this clonotype turned up a few times. V is TRBV9 and J is TRBJ1-1; 7 nucleotides align to TRBD1. The CDR3 consists of 15 residues. Germline CDR1 SGDLS, CDR2 YYNGEE. V lost 4 bases, J lost 0 bases, and 6 bases stayed unmatched. In DNA form, the CDR3 reads TGTGCCAGCAGCTTGGGGACAGATATGAACACTGAAGCTTTCTTT. Translating it yields CASSLGTDMNTEAFF.

This chain uses TRBV4-3 with TRBJ1-5; a possible D gene is TRBD1 (6 bases). Germline CDR1 LGHNA, CDR2 YSLEER. The CDR3 is made up of 14 amino acids. V lost 0 bases and J lost 6, with 9 bases in between. The CDR3 DNA reads as TGCGCCAGCAGCCAAGAGCAGGGGAGTCAGCCCCAGCATTTT. This encodes CASSQEQGSQPQHF.

The rearrangement links TRBV6-1 to TRBJ1-5; D is unclear. The germline gives CDR1 MNHNS, CDR2 SASEGT. This CDR3 contains 14 residues. With 4 bases removed from V and 3 bases from J, the gap between germline ends came to 10 bases. CDR3 DNA: TGTGCCAGCAGTGCCTGGAGGGACAATCAGCCCCAGCATTTT. Translation gives CASSAWRDNQPQHF.

The CDR3 spells CASSAGPGQGATGYTF. CDR3 coding DNA: TGCGCCAGCAGCGCTGGACCGGGACAGGGGGCGACTGGCTACACCTTC. The V call is TRBV5-1, the J call TRBJ1-2; 12 bases map to TRBD1. Germline CDR1 SGHRS, CDR2 YFSETQ. This CDR3 contains 16 residues. Trimming cost V 4 bases and J 7 bases; bases outside gene matches: 11.

A note on this clonotype: Germline is not matched at one junction end, which may reflect a read error. The CDR3 loop reads CAGSQGQGDGYTF. As DNA, the CDR3 is TGTGCCGGCAGCCAGGGCCAGGGCGATGGCTACACCTTC. The chain employs TRBV6-1 and TRBJ1-2, with a weak D call TRBD1 (5 bases). The CDR3 totals 13 residues. From germline, CDR1 is MNHNS and CDR2 SASEGT.

J is TRBJ2-3 and V is TRBV20-1; D gene uncertain. The CDR3 extends over 12 amino acids. V was trimmed by 1 base and J by 8 bases, leaving 10 bases between them. Germline CDR1 reads DFQATT; CDR2 reads SNEGSKA (reference sequence). The CDR3 DNA follows: TGCAGTGCTAGAGGGGCGGAAGTTACGCAGTATTTT. Protein: CSARGAEVTQYF.

The chain recombines TRBV7-2 with TRBJ2-3, with TRBD1 matching over 10 bases. This CDR3 has 14 amino acids. The germline gives CDR1 SGHTA, CDR2 FQGNSA. The junction had 4 bases not matched to a gene; V was cut back by 5 bases and J by 5 bases. The CDR3 sequence is CASSLRDRGDTQYF. In DNA form, the CDR3 reads TGTGCCAGCAGCCTCCGGGACAGGGGAGATACGCAGTATTTT.